This T cell receptor beta chain was found in a study of PD-L1 blockade in urothelial cancer. The repertoire was sequenced with immunoSEQ multiplex PCR; TCRdb's copy has only in-frame clones and lacks some. This table holds about 110,000 clones, approximately 86% found once. V lost 2 bases and J lost 5, with 5 bases in between. The germline CDR1 and CDR2 sequences are SGHNT and YYREEE (reference sequence). This CDR3 has 12 residues. The sequence derives from a man aged 50 or older with urothelial cancer. J is TRBJ2-1 and V is TRBV5-4; unclear D gene. The sequences come from PBMCs, collected around atezolizumab (anti-PD-L1) treatment. CDR3 protein: CASSFRDNEQFF. DNA for the CDR3: TGTGCCAGCAGCTTCCGGGACAATGAGCAGTTCTTC. Full variable domain (remainder filled in from reference TRBV5-4 and TRBJ2-1): ETGVTQSPTHLIKTRGQQVTLRCSSQSGHNTVSWYQQALGQGPQFIFQYYREEENGRGNFPPRFSGLQFPNYSSELNVNALELDDSALYLCASSFRDNEQFFGPGTRLTVL.